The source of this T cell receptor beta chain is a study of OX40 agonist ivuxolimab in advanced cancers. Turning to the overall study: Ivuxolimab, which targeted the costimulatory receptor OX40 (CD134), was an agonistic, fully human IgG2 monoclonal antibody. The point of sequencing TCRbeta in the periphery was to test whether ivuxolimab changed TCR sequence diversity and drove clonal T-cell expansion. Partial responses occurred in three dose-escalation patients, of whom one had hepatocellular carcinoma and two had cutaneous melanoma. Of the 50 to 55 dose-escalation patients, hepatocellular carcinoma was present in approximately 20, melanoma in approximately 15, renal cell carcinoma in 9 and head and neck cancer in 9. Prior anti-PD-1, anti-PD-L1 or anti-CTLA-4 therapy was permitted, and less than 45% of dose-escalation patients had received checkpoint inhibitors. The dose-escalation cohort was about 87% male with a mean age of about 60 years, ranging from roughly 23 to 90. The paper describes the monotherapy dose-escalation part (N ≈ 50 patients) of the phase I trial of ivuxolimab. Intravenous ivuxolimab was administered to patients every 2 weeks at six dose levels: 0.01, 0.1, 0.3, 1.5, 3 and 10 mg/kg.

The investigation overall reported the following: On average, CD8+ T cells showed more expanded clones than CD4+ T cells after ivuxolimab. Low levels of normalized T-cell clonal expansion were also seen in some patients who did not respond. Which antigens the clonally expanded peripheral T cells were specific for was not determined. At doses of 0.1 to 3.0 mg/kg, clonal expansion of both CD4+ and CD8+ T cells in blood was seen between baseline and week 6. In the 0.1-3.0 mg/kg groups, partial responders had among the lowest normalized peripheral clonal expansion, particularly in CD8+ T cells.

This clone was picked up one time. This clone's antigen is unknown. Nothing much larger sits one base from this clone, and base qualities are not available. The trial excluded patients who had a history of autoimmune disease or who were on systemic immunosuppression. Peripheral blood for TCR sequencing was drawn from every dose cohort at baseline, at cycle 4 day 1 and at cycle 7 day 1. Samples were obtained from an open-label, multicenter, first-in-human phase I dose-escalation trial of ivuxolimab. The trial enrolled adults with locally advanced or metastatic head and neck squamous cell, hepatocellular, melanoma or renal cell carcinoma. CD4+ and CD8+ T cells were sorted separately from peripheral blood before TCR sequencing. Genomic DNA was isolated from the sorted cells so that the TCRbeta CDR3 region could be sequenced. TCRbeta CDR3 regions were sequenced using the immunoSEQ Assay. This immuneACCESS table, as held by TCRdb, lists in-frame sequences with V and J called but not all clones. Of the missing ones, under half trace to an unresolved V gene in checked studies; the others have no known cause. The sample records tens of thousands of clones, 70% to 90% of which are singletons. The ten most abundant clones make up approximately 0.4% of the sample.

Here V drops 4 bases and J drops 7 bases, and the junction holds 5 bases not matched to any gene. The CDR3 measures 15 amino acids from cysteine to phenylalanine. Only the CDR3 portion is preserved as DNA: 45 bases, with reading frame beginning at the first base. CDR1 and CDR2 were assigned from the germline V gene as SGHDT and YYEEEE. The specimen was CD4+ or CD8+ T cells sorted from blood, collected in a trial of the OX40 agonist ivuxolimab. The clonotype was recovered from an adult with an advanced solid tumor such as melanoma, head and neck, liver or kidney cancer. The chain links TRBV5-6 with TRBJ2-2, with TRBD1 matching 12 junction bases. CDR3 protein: CASSRDRGRNGELFF. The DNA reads TGTGCCAGCAGCCGGGACAGGGGGCGTAACGGGGAGCTGTTTTTT.